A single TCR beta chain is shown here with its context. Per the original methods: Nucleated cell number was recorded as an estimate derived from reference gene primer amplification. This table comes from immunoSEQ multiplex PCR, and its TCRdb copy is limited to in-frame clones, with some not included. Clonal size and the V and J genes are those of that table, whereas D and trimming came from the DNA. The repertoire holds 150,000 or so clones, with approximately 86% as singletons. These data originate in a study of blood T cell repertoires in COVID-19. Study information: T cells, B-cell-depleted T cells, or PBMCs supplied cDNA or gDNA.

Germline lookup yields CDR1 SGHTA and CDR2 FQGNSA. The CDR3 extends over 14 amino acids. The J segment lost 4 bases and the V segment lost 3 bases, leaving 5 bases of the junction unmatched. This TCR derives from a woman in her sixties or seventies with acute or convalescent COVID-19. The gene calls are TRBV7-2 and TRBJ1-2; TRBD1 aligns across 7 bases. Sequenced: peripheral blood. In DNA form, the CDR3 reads TGTGCCAGCAGCTTGACAGGGACCTCCTATGGCTACACCTTC. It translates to CASSLTGTSYGYTF.